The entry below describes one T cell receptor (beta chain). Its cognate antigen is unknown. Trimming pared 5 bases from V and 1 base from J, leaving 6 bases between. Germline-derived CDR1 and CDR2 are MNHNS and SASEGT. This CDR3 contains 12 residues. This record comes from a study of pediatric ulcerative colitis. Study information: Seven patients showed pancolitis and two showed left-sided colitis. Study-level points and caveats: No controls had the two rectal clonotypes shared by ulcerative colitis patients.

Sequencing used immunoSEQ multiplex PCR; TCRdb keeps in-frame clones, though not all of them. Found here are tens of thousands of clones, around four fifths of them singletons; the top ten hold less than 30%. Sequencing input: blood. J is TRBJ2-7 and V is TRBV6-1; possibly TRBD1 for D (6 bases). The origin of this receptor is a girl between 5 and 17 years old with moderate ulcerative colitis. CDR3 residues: CASSQGSYEQYF. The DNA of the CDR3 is TGTGCCAGCAGTCAGGGGTCCTACGAGCAGTACTTC.